The 9 T cell receptor beta chains listed next were all sequenced from one sample in a study of control samples from healthy donors and cancer patients. TCRdb keeps only in-frame clones here, not all; method: immunoSEQ multiplex PCR. Of some 49,000 clones in the sample, approximately 83% were seen once. The sequenced sample was PBMCs. The receptor set was obtained from a woman aged 50 to 65 with lung cancer.

The chain couples TRBV27 to TRBJ2-6, with no clear D. CDR3 length equals 18 residues. Germline V lookup: CDR1 MNHEY, CDR2 SMNVEV (reference sequence). V lost 3 bases and J 0 bases, leaving 15 bases between the germline ends. The CDR3 here is CASSFLPRSNSGANVLTF. The CDR3, as DNA: TGTGCCAGCAGTTTTCTCCCCCGTAGTAACTCTGGGGCCAACGTCCTGACTTTC.

This clone was detected a few times. J is TRBJ1-5 and V is TRBV30; D perhaps matches TRBD1 (5 bases). The CDR3 is 15 amino acids. Trimming removed 0 bases at V and 3 bases at J, with 12 bases between. The germline CDR1 and CDR2 sequences are GTSNPN and SVGIG (reference sequence). CDR3 DNA: TGTGCCTGGAGTGTACGGGGAGGGGTCAATCAGCCCCAGCATTTT. As protein: CAWSVRGGVNQPQHF.

The chain is built from TRBV18 and TRBJ1-2; D gene unclear. The germline gives CDR1 KGHSH, CDR2 LQKENI. The CDR3 extends over 16 amino acids. The V and J ends lost 1 base and 0 bases respectively, with 12 bases between them. The CDR3 DNA follows: TGTGCCAGCTCACCACGAGACGGCCTAGCTAACTATGGCTACACCTTC. Amino acids: CASSPRDGLANYGYTF.

The J gene is TRBJ1-4, the V gene TRBV4-2; TRBD1 is a possible D gene (5 bases). In germline, CDR1 is LGHNA, CDR2 YNFKEQ. The CDR3 length is 15 residues. The germline V and J ends were trimmed by 8 bases and 2 bases, with 15 bases remaining between them. The CDR3 bases are TGTGCCAGCGGGGGGTTCATGGTTACTAATGAAAAACTGTTTTTT. Encoded protein: CASGGFMVTNEKLFF.

V gene TRBV5-5 combines with J gene TRBJ2-3; D possibly corresponds to TRBD2 (5 bases). The germline gives CDR1 SGHKS, CDR2 YYEKEE (reference sequence). The CDR3 extends over 15 amino acids. V was clipped by 2 bases and J by 0 bases, with 10 bases between them. The CDR3 protein is CASSFGESSTDTQYF. CDR3 DNA: TGTGCCAGCAGCTTCGGGGAATCTAGCACAGATACGCAGTATTTT. The full variable domain, rest sourced from reference TRBV5-5 and TRBJ2-3, is DAGVTQSPTHLIKTRGQQVTLRCSPISGHKSVSWYQQVLGQGPQFIFQYYEKEERGRGNFPDRFSARQFPNYSSELNVNALLLGDSALYLCASSFGESSTDTQYFGPGTRLTVL.

The chain combines TRBV5-4 with TRBJ1-2; D might be TRBD1 (5 bases). Deletions cut 5 bases from V and 2 bases from J, with 10 bases between. The germline gives CDR1 SGHNT, CDR2 YYREEE (reference sequence). The CDR3 spans 13 residues. In nucleotides, the CDR3 is TGTGCCAGCAGTCAACAGGAGAACTATGGCTACACCTTC. Translation gives CASSQQENYGYTF.

CDR3 in amino acids: CASSLRGTKAYEQYF. The CDR3 DNA reads TGTGCCAGCAGTTTGCGAGGGACCAAAGCCTACGAGCAGTACTTC. This chain joins TRBV28 and TRBJ2-7; D could derive from TRBD1 or TRBD2 (5 bases each). Trimming stripped 3 bases from V and 2 bases from J, with 14 bases between. Germline CDR1 reads MDHEN; CDR2 reads SYDVKM. The CDR3 extends over 15 amino acids.

The chain joins TRBV4-3 to TRBJ1-3, with D hard to call. The CDR3 is 15 amino acids. Germline values: CDR1 LGHNA, CDR2 YSLEER. Trimming took off 4 bases at V and 0 bases at J, with 10 bases between the two ends. CDR3 nucleotide sequence: TGCGCCAGCAGCCCCACCGGGAACTCTGGAAACACCATATATTTT. It codes for CASSPTGNSGNTIYF.

The chain joins TRBV4-3 to TRBJ2-2; 11 bases match TRBD2. The trim removed 3 bases at V and 7 bases at J, leaving 4 bases unmatched. The CDR3 spans 15 residues. The germline CDR1 and CDR2 sequences are LGHNA and YSLEER. The chain's CDR3 is CASSQTGTSGGELFF. The CDR3, as DNA: TGCGCCAGCAGCCAGACCGGGACTAGCGGCGGGGAGCTGTTTTTT.